These T cell receptor beta chains were read from a single sample in a study of OX40 agonist ivuxolimab in advanced cancers. TCRdb keeps only in-frame clones here, not all; method: immunoSEQ multiplex PCR. The data contain about 76,000 clones, approximately 85% of them singletons. Sequenced here: CD4+ or CD8+ T cells sorted from blood, sampled in a trial of the OX40 agonist ivuxolimab. Receptor source: an adult with an advanced solid tumor such as melanoma, head and neck, liver or kidney cancer. CDR3s include the opening cysteine and the closing phenylalanine or tryptophan. The order of the fields is D gene, clone size, V gene, J gene, CDR3 DNA, CDR3 protein. A D gene is named only where the DNA matches it firmly. Only part of the rows carry a size: once, few, many, or a class if the clone is expanded.

.	.	TRBV10-1	TRBJ2-5	TGCGCCAGCAGTTGGGACGTGGGGCGGGAGACCCAGTACTTC	CASSWDVGRETQYF
TRBD1	.	TRBV18	TRBJ2-7	TGTGCCAGCTCAGCCGGGACAGGGACCGAAAAGTACTTC	CASSAGTGTEKYF
.	.	TRBV2	TRBJ1-5	TGTGCCAGCGAGTTGGGGGGCGCAGGCAATCAGCCCCAGCATTTT	CASELGGAGNQPQHF
.	.	TRBV30	TRBJ1-4	TGTGCCTGGAGTACCTGGGGCGGGGGTGAAAAACTGTTTTTT	CAWSTWGGGEKLFF
TRBD1	.	TRBV4-1	TRBJ1-2	TGCGCCAGCAGCCAATATTCAGGGGGGGGAGGCTATGGCTACACCTTC	CASSQYSGGGGYGYTF
.	.	TRBV25-1	TRBJ2-2	TGTGCCAGCAGTGAAATTGGGCACACCGGGGAGCTGTTTTTT	CASSEIGHTGELFF
.	.	TRBV19	TRBJ1-1	TGTGCCAGTAGGCATACAGGGCCCGGCACTGAAGCTTTCTTT	CASRHTGPGTEAFF
TRBD2	.	TRBV6-6	TRBJ2-1	TGTGCCAGCAGTTACCAAGCGGGGGGGCAGAATGAGCAGTTCTTC	CASSYQAGGQNEQFF
.	.	TRBV7-2	TRBJ2-7	TGTGCCAGCAGCTTAGGGCAGGTGGGATACGAGCAGTACTTC	CASSLGQVGYEQYF
.	.	TRBV18	TRBJ2-7	TGTGCCAGCTCACCACAGTCGGCAACAGCAGGGTCCTACGAGCAGTACTTC	CASSPQSATAGSYEQYF
.	once	TRBV7-2	TRBJ1-3	TGTGCCAGCAGCCGGAGTGCTCAGGGTTCAGCCGGAAACACCATATATTTT	CASSRSAQGSAGNTIYF
TRBD2	.	TRBV6-5	TRBJ2-3	TGTGCCAGCAGTTACTCCCCGGGGGGGTCTGCAGATACGCAGTATTTT	CASSYSPGGSADTQYF
.	few	TRBV30	TRBJ1-6	TGTGCCTGGAGTACCCTCGGCGGACCGGGTTCACCCCTCCACTTT	CAWSTLGGPGSPLHF
.	.	TRBV7-9	TRBJ2-5	TGTGCCAGCAGCTTAGTTTGGGCTAGAAGAGAGACCCAGTACTTC	CASSLVWARRETQYF
.	.	TRBV5-5	TRBJ1-2	TGTGCCAGCAGCCTGGAGTGGGGGGCAGGCTACACCTTC	CASSLEWGAGYTF
TRBD2	.	TRBV9	TRBJ2-5	TGTGCCAGCAGTCCTAGCGGGACTAGCGGGGCCTCGGGGACCCAGTACTTC	CASSPSGTSGASGTQYF
.	.	TRBV7-2	TRBJ1-6	TGTGCCAGCAGCTTAGAGGCCAGAGCAAATTCACCCCTCCACTTT	CASSLEARANSPLHF
.	.	TRBV7-9	TRBJ2-5	TGTGCCAGCAGTCAGACGGTGCCTCAAGAGACCCAGTACTTC	CASSQTVPQETQYF
TRBD1	.	TRBV2	TRBJ1-5	TGTGCCAGCAGCCCGGGACAGATGTATAGCAATCAGCCCCAGCATTTT	CASSPGQMYSNQPQHF
.	.	TRBV6-4	TRBJ1-5	TGTGCCAGCAGGACAGGTGAAAAAAGGAGTAGCAATCAGCCCCAGCATTTT	CASRTGEKRSSNQPQHF
TRBD2	.	TRBV5-4	TRBJ2-2	TGTGCCAGCAGGGTAGGACTAGCGGGGGGAAACACCGGGGAGCTGTTTTTT	CASRVGLAGGNTGELFF
.	.	TRBV25-1	TRBJ1-6	TGTGCCAGCGCCCCCGGGGGGCGCCCCGGGTCACCCCTCCACTTT	CASAPGGRPGSPLHF
.	.	TRBV7-3	TRBJ2-5	TGTGCCAGCAGCCTCCTAGGGGAGACCCAGTACTTC	CASSLLGETQYF
.	.	TRBV6-5	TRBJ2-3	TGTGCCAGCAGAGGGGCTAGCGAGGGTACTGATACGCAGTATTTT	CASRGASEGTDTQYF
TRBD2	.	TRBV12-5	TRBJ2-7	TGTGCTAGTGGTCGGGGACTAGCGGGGACCTACGAGCAGTACTTC	CASGRGLAGTYEQYF
.	.	TRBV29-1	TRBJ2-7	TGCAGCGTTTCCAGGGCCCACGAGCAGTACTTC	CSVSRAHEQYF
.	.	TRBV7-9	TRBJ1-2	TGTGCCAGCAGCTTAAATTCTAACTATGGCTACACCTTC	CASSLNSNYGYTF
.	.	TRBV25-1	TRBJ1-4	TGTGCCAGCAGTGGGACGCGGGGCGGTAATGAAAAACTGTTTTTT	CASSGTRGGNEKLFF
TRBD2	.	TRBV30	TRBJ2-2	TGTGCCTGGAGTGTATCCCGGGGTAGCGGGAGGTCGAACACCGGGGAGCTGTTTTTT	CAWSVSRGSGRSNTGELFF
.	.	TRBV4-1	TRBJ2-5	TGCGCCAGCAGCCAAGGGCAACGGGGGCGGGGAGAGACCCAGTACTTC	CASSQGQRGRGETQYF
.	.	TRBV29-1	TRBJ2-2	TGCAGCGGGGGCCAGGGATCGAACACCGGGGAGCTGTTTTTT	CSGGQGSNTGELFF
.	.	TRBV11-2	TRBJ1-5	TGTGCCAGCAGCTTAGGGGACTCCCGCAATCAGCCCCAGCATTTT	CASSLGDSRNQPQHF
.	.	TRBV27	TRBJ1-2	TGTGCCAGCGGGGCGGGGACAAGCTATGGCTACACCTTC	CASGAGTSYGYTF
.	.	TRBV18	TRBJ2-5	TGTGCCAGCTCACCACCAGGCCGACAGCGGGAGACCCAGTACTTC	CASSPPGRQRETQYF
TRBD2	.	TRBV28	TRBJ2-5	TGTGCCAGCAGCCGGAGGACTAGCGGGGGGATTAGAGAGACCCAGTACTTC	CASSRRTSGGIRETQYF
.	.	TRBV18	TRBJ1-1	TGTGCCAGCTCACCGGTATCACCTAGGGGCACTGAAGCTTTCTTT	CASSPVSPRGTEAFF
TRBD1	.	TRBV14	TRBJ2-6	TGTGCCAGCAGCCACCCAGCGGACAGGAGCTCTGGGGCCAACGTCCTGACTTTC	CASSHPADRSSGANVLTF
TRBD1	once	TRBV25-1	TRBJ2-3	TGTGCCAGCAGTAGCCAGGGGGCGTATACGCAGTATTTT	CASSSQGAYTQYF
TRBD1	.	TRBV30	TRBJ1-5	TGTGCCTGGAGCAAGACAGGGAATCAGCCCCAGCATTTT	CAWSKTGNQPQHF
.	.	TRBV19	TRBJ1-4	TGTGCCAGTAGTATTCCGACAGGTAACAATGAAAAACTGTTTTTT	CASSIPTGNNEKLFF
.	.	TRBV5-4	TRBJ2-3	TGTGCCAGCAGCTTGGGGGCTGGAGCAGATACGCAGTATTTT	CASSLGAGADTQYF
TRBD1	.	TRBV7-8	TRBJ2-5	TGTGCCAGCAGCGTAGGACAGGGCCAAGAGACCCAGTACTTC	CASSVGQGQETQYF
TRBD1	.	TRBV6-6	TRBJ2-7	TGTGCCAGCAGTCGACAGGGTGGTGGCTACGAGCAGTACTTC	CASSRQGGGYEQYF